One T cell receptor beta chain is described in this entry. The antigen this receptor binds is unknown. No much larger clone exists at a distance of one base, and base qualities are not known. The sample comes from a study of immune evolution from preneoplasia to lung adenocarcinoma (dated by TCRdb to about 2021). Looking at the study overall: The study profiled immune contexture across lung adenocarcinoma precursors and invasive adenocarcinoma using immune gene expression, TCR sequencing and multiplex immunofluorescence. Resected precursor lesions (AAH, AIS, MIA) and invasive adenocarcinomas were compared with paired morphologically normal lung tissue. The sample size was set by how many specimens were available, not by a prior power calculation. The immune data were combined with whole exome sequencing and methylation data from the same cohort of nodules. The overall cohort was made up of around 51 patients with pulmonary nodules who had surgical resection. TCR sequencing data were obtained from around 56 patients. According to the study, around 99 samples were used for TCR sequencing. POLYSOLVER was used to infer class I HLA alleles from exome data, and LOHHLA was used to detect allele-specific HLA loss. The study at large found these results: Normal lung showed the highest clonality, whereas later-stage lesions appeared to have higher T cell density and diversity but lower clonality. All patients were from Japan and China, so applicability to Western populations was uncertain. The findings rested on association rather than direct causation, and larger cohorts with long-term follow-up and longitudinal biopsies were considered necessary. Normal lung had the highest top T cell clone frequencies, which appeared to decline progressively from AAH through AIS, MIA and invasive adenocarcinoma.

TCR beta CDR3 regions were sequenced from DNA using the immunoSEQ hsTCRbeta Kit. The published analysis was carried out like this. TCR sequencing data were analysed with the ImmunoSEQ Analyzer. T cell clonality was defined as 1 minus Pielou's evenness, as computed on productive rearrangements. The inverse Simpson index, applied to productive templates, was used to measure T cell diversity. T cell density was defined as TCR beta template counts normalized to usable DNA, with usable DNA estimated by amplification and sequencing of housekeeping genes. TCR metrics were compared across histologic stages using two-sided Kruskal-Wallis tests. As stored in TCRdb, this immuneACCESS dataset retains in-frame rearrangements with V and J assigned. A fraction of the clones does not appear; measured against another copy, unresolved V genes explain less than half of the discrepancy, and the remainder lacks a known reason. D and trimming were read from the DNA, whereas the V and J calls and clone size are those reported in that table. Across this sample there are roughly 6,600 clones, with around 80% seen only once. The ten largest clones represent around 6.4% of the sample.

Patients underwent resection in Japan or China between the mid-2010s and the late 2010s. Two lung cancer pathologists independently reviewed H&E slides to confirm the histologic diagnosis of every case. DNA was isolated from FFPE tissue using the AllPrep DNA/RNA FFPE Kit. The CDR3 measures 15 amino acids from cysteine to phenylalanine. Only the CDR3 part of the read is kept: 45 bases, read in frame from the first base. V is shortened by 8 bases, J by 0 bases, and the region joining them spans 14 bases. Based on the germline V gene (reference sequence), the CDR1 and CDR2 sequences are MNHNY and SVGAGI.

The receptor was derived from a person aged 60-79 years with lung adenocarcinoma. Sequencing was carried out using FFPE adjacent normal lung tissue. The chain uses TRBV6-6 and TRBJ2-4; TRBD2 is a possible D gene, resting on 6 matching bases. The DNA sequence is given as TGTGCCAGCGCCGACCCGGGACTAGCCAAAAACATTCAGTACTTC. It codes for CASADPGLAKNIQYF.